The clone carrying this T cell receptor (beta chain) was found many times. Its antigen is unidentified. The data were produced by immunoSEQ multiplex PCR, yet TCRdb's version contains in-frame clones alone and is incomplete. Recorded here are some 46,000 clones, with no singletons, and the ten leading clones hold approximately 2.2%. There are 14 residues in the CDR3. V was clipped by 0 bases and J by 4 bases, with 7 bases between them. Germline V gives CDR1 MGHRA, CDR2 YSYEKL. These data come from a study of T cells after posttransplantation cyclophosphamide. General study results and limits: After PTCy, TRB diversity resembled that of CNI/methotrexate controls. Skin or GI-infiltrating T cells shared few TRB sequences with blood.

This TCR was recovered from a man aged 35 to 55 in good health, CMV-negative, and a related stem cell transplant donor. Sequenced sample: PBMCs. The gene calls are TRBV4-1 and TRBJ1-5; D unresolved. This CDR3 is CASSQEAGNQPQHF. The DNA of the CDR3 is TGCGCCAGCAGCCAAGAGGCGGGGAATCAGCCCCAGCATTTT.